The 27 T cell receptor beta chains reported below all come from one sample, sequenced in a study of blood T cell repertoires in COVID-19. Clones were sequenced by immunoSEQ multiplex PCR, and TCRdb holds only the in-frame ones, with some missing. The table has just over 350,000 clones, about 86% seen once. Sequenced material: peripheral blood. These receptor sequences come from a woman aged 55-70 years with COVID-19, enrolled during active disease.

The rearrangement joins TRBV27 to TRBJ2-4, with D perhaps matching TRBD2 (6 bases). Trimming took 3 bases from V and 0 from J, leaving 12 bases between them. CDR1 is MNHEY and CDR2 is SMNVEV in the germline V gene (reference sequence). This CDR3 region has 16 residues. CDR3 in amino acids: CASSFRRDIAKNIQYF. The DNA for the CDR3 is TGTGCCAGCAGTTTCAGGAGGGATATAGCCAAAAACATTCAGTACTTC.

The rearrangement joins TRBV9 to TRBJ2-1; the match to TRBD2 covers 9 bases. Germline V gives CDR1 SGDLS, CDR2 YYNGEE. The CDR3 is 18 amino acids. Losses at the gene ends were 0 bases for V and 6 bases for J; bases not matched to a gene: 13. The CDR3 region is CASSVEGGGARISNEQFF. Here the CDR3 DNA reads TGTGCCAGCAGCGTAGAAGGCGGGGGGGCCAGGATCAGCAATGAGCAGTTCTTC.

The V call is TRBV7-9, the J call TRBJ2-3; 8 nucleotides match TRBD2. The ends lost 2 bases at V and 10 bases at J; junction bases unmatched: 5. Germline V lookup: CDR1 SEHNR, CDR2 FQNEAQ (reference sequence). This CDR3 comprises 13 residues. The CDR3 here is CASSLPLAASQYF. CDR3 nucleotide sequence: TGTGCCAGCAGCTTACCACTAGCGGCATCGCAGTATTTT.

In DNA form, the CDR3 reads TGTGCCAGCAGTGGTTGGACTAGCGGGGGAGGATACAATGAGCAGTTCTTC. It yields the protein CASSGWTSGGGYNEQFF. The rearrangement uses TRBV2 and TRBJ2-1; 13 bases map to TRBD2. CDR1 and CDR2 (germline): SNHLY, FYNNEI. V shed 4 bases, J shed 4 bases, and the junction held 7 bases outside the gene matches. CDR3 length: 17 amino acids.

The genes are TRBV10-3 and TRBJ1-5; D may be TRBD1 (6 bases). The CDR3 is 15 residues long. V was pared by 10 bases and J by 0 bases, with 16 bases between. CDR1 ENHRY and CDR2 SYGVKD come from the germline V gene. The CDR3 sequence is CATFFGQYSNQPQHF. For the CDR3, the DNA is TGTGCCACCTTCTTTGGACAGTATAGCAATCAGCCCCAGCATTTT.

This clone was picked up a small number of times. The chain links TRBV9 to TRBJ2-7; 7 bases map to TRBD1. V gave up 3 bases and J gave up 1 base; unmatched junction bases: 4. This CDR3 is 14 amino acids long. Germline loops: CDR1 SGDLS, CDR2 YYNGEE. The CDR3 region has the DNA TGTGCCAGCAGCGCCCGGGACAGATCCTACGAGCAGTACTTC. It is translated as CASSARDRSYEQYF.

This chain connects TRBV11-1 to TRBJ1-1, with unresolved D. The CDR3 contains 13 residues. Trimming removed 1 base from V and 3 bases from J, with 6 bases in between. CDR1 is SGHAT and CDR2 is FQDESV in the germline V gene (reference sequence). This chain's CDR3 is CASSLVGDTEAFF. Written as DNA, the CDR3 is TGTGCCAGCAGCTTAGTCGGGGACACTGAAGCTTTCTTT.

This sequence joins TRBV5-4 and TRBJ1-2; TRBD1 is a possible D gene (5 bases). The germline V gene has CDR1 SGHNT and CDR2 YYREEE (reference sequence). The CDR3 totals 16 residues. Trimming stripped 0 bases from V and 2 bases from J, with 14 bases between. CDR3 bases: TGTGCCAGCAGCTTGGAGCACGGACACGAAAACTATGGCTACACCTTC. It yields the protein CASSLEHGHENYGYTF.

In DNA form, the CDR3 reads TGTGCCAGCAGTCTACAGGGCTTGGGCTACACCTTC. The encoded protein is CASSLQGLGYTF. The V gene is TRBV6-2 or TRBV6-3, the J gene TRBJ1-2; D perhaps matches TRBD1 (6 bases). There are 12 residues in the CDR3. The germline CDR1 and CDR2 sequences are MNHEY and SVGEGT. The V gene lost 5 bases and the J gene lost 8 bases, with 12 bases spanning the gap.

The chain carries TRBV19 and TRBJ1-4, with unresolved D. CDR3 length: 13 residues. Germline V CDR1 and CDR2: LNHDA, SQIVND (reference sequence). Trimming took off 3 bases at V and 4 bases at J, with 6 bases between the two ends. CDR3 in DNA: TGTGCCAGTAGTATCAGTATTAATGAAAAACTGTTTTTT. It is translated as CASSISINEKLFF.

The table lists this clone with a count of one. The CDR3 loop is CASSSGQGWGYTF. CDR3 bases: TGTGCCAGCAGCTCCGGACAGGGTTGGGGCTACACCTTC. The gene calls are TRBV5-4 and TRBJ1-2; 8 bases align to TRBD1. CDR1 is SGHNT, CDR2 YYREEE, per germline (reference sequence). With V trimmed by 3 bases and J by 8 bases, 6 bases remained unmatched. CDR3 length: 13 residues.

The J gene is TRBJ2-5, the V gene TRBV4-3; 16 bases agree with TRBD2. J lost 5 bases, V lost 3 bases, and 3 bases had no gene match. The CDR3 runs 16 residues. CDR1 is LGHNA and CDR2 is YSLEER in the germline V gene. DNA for the CDR3: TGCGCCAGCAGCCAGGGGACTAGCGGGGGGGCGGAGACCCAGTACTTC. Its translation: CASSQGTSGGAETQYF.

J is TRBJ1-4 and V is TRBV6-5; 9 nucleotides agree with TRBD1. This CDR3 is 16 amino acids long. CDR1 is MNHEY, CDR2 SVGAGI, per germline. The J segment lost 10 bases and the V segment lost 2 bases, leaving 11 bases of the junction unmatched. The CDR3 is CASSYRAGTGRVKLFF. In DNA form, the CDR3 reads TGTGCCAGCAGTTACAGGGCCGGGACAGGGAGGGTAAAACTGTTTTTT.

This chain uses TRBV4-2 with TRBJ2-7; maybe TRBD1 (6 bases). The CDR3 has 16 residues. Germline V gene lookup returns CDR1 LGHNA and CDR2 YNFKEQ. Trimming took off 1 base at V and 0 bases at J, with 13 bases between the two ends. In nucleotides, the CDR3 is TGTGCCAGCAGCCAAGCCGGGACACCCATCTCCTACGAGCAGTACTTC. This codes for CASSQAGTPISYEQYF.

The chain is built from TRBV6-5 and TRBJ2-2, with a tentative D call TRBD2 (6 bases). Germline lookup yields CDR1 MNHEY and CDR2 SVGAGI. V lost 11 bases to trimming and J lost 4 bases, with 14 bases between them. The CDR3 is 13 amino acids. DNA for the CDR3: TGTGCCGGGGGGTCAGGGACCACCGGGGAGCTGTTTTTT. Its translation is CAGGSGTTGELFF.

V gene TRBV6-5 combines with J gene TRBJ1-4; the match to TRBD1 covers 9 bases. Germline assignment: CDR1 MNHEY and CDR2 SVGAGI. With 7 bases clipped from V and 5 bases from J, the junction kept 8 bases outside the gene matches. The CDR3 runs 15 residues. For the CDR3, the DNA is TGTGCCAGCATGGACCCGGGACAGGGAAATGAAAAACTGTTTTTT. Protein sequence: CASMDPGQGNEKLFF.

This clone was seen more than once but under ten times. The chain couples TRBV4-3 to TRBJ2-2, with D perhaps TRBD2 (5 bases). Germline CDR1 is LGHNA and CDR2 is YSLEER. Trimming left V 2 bases short and J 5 bases short, with 15 bases between. This CDR3 region has 16 residues. In nucleotides, the CDR3 is TGCGCCAGCAGCCAACGGTTAGGGAGCGAGACCGGGGAGCTGTTTTTT. Its translation is CASSQRLGSETGELFF.

Concerning this clone: Other DNA sequences in this sample translate to the same CDR3. The chain uses TRBV11-2 and TRBJ2-7; 7 nucleotides align to TRBD1. The V gene end was trimmed by 5 bases and the J gene end by 3 bases; junction bases not matched to a gene: 4. This CDR3 has 13 amino acids. From germline, CDR1 is SGHAT and CDR2 FQNNGV. This CDR3 is CASSPGTVYEQYF. The CDR3 DNA is TGTGCCAGCAGCCCCGGGACAGTCTACGAGCAGTACTTC.

The chain employs TRBV2 and TRBJ1-2, with no clear D. This CDR3 has 14 residues. The germline CDR1 and CDR2 sequences are SNHLY and FYNNEI. Trimming removed 9 bases at V and 5 bases at J, with 19 bases between. The CDR3 sequence is CASGGRPEGYGYTF. As DNA, the CDR3 is TGTGCCAGTGGAGGCAGACCGGAGGGATATGGCTACACCTTC.

CDR3 amino acids: CAWSEGQVSGYTF. CDR3 sequence (DNA): TGTGCCTGGAGCGAAGGACAGGTGTCTGGCTACACCTTC. The V gene is TRBV30, the J gene TRBJ1-2, with TRBD1 matching over 7 bases. V lost 3 bases, J lost 7 bases, and 8 bases stayed unmatched. The CDR3 loop spans 13 amino acids. Germline V gene sequence: CDR1 GTSNPN, CDR2 SVGIG (reference sequence). Drawing the rest from reference TRBV30 and TRBJ1-2, the complete variable domain is SQTIHQWPATLVQPVGSPLSLECTVEGTSNPNLYWYRQAAGRGLQLLFYSVGIGQISSEVPQNLSASRPQDRQFILSSKKLLLSDSGFYLCAWSEGQVSGYTFGSGTRLTVV.

The chain carries TRBV30 and TRBJ2-5; 7 bases map to TRBD1. The CDR3 runs to 15 residues. V was clipped by 5 bases and J by 5 bases; unmatched bases: 14. Germline values: CDR1 GTSNPN, CDR2 SVGIG (reference sequence). The CDR3 nucleotides read TGTGCCTGGGCAAATGACAGGGCTGGAGGTGAGACCCAGTACTTC. As protein: CAWANDRAGGETQYF.

This clone was counted once. The chain links TRBV18 to TRBJ2-6, with TRBD1 as a possible D gene (6 bases). V was trimmed by 8 bases and J by 2 bases, leaving 13 bases between them. The germline CDR1 and CDR2 sequences are KGHSH and LQKENI. CDR3 length equals 15 residues. The CDR3 is CASQSTGTGANVLTF. The CDR3 bases are TGTGCCAGCCAATCCACAGGGACTGGGGCCAACGTCCTGACTTTC.

The chain joins TRBV4-1 to TRBJ2-3; 10 nucleotides match TRBD1. CDR3 length: 17 amino acids. J lost 0 bases, V lost 0 bases, and 3 bases had no gene match. In germline, CDR1 is MGHRA, CDR2 YSYEKL. The CDR3 coding sequence is TGCGCCAGCAGCCAAGATTGGACAGGGGGGAGCACAGATACGCAGTATTTT. Translating gives CASSQDWTGGSTDTQYF.

The chain combines TRBV24-1 with TRBJ1-2, with unresolved D. The CDR3 covers 15 residues. Trimming stripped 0 bases from V and 3 bases from J, with 10 bases between. The germline V gene encodes CDR1 KGHDR and CDR2 SFDVKD. The CDR3 DNA is TGTGCCACCAGTGATTTGCCCTGGGCAGACTATGGCTACACCTTC. Protein: CATSDLPWADYGYTF.

The chain is built from TRBV19 and TRBJ1-1, with no clear D. CDR1 is LNHDA and CDR2 is SQIVND in the germline V gene (reference sequence). The CDR3 has 13 amino acids. Between the trimmed V and J ends, which lost 3 bases and 1 base, there was a span of 6 bases. In nucleotides, the CDR3 is TGTGCCAGTAGTATCCTAGGGAACACTGAAGCTTTCTTT. Protein: CASSILGNTEAFF.

The chain employs TRBV7-6 and TRBJ2-7; 7 positions match TRBD1. Germline V lookup: CDR1 SGHVS, CDR2 FNYEAQ. The CDR3 is made up of 14 amino acids. J was trimmed by 2 bases and V by 3 bases; bases with no gene match: 4. CDR3 nucleotides: TGTGCCAGCAGCTTCGGACAGGCCACCTACGAGCAGTACTTC. Translation: CASSFGQATYEQYF.

The chain uses TRBV5-5 and TRBJ2-7, with D possibly being TRBD1 (5 bases). V was pared by 4 bases and J by 3 bases, with 8 bases between. Germline V gene sequence: CDR1 SGHKS, CDR2 YYEKEE (reference sequence). This CDR3 has 12 residues. Here the CDR3 DNA reads TGTGCCAGCAGCCCACAGGACTACGAGCAGTACTTC. As protein: CASSPQDYEQYF.